This TCR beta chain was sequenced during a study of neurological immune-mediated disorders. Germline assignment: CDR1 SGHTA and CDR2 FQGNSA. V shed 6 bases and J shed 7 bases, with 15 bases lying between them. The CDR3 has 13 amino acids. The making of cDNA relied on 5'RACE with 10-nucleotide random UMIs. TCRdb re-called the 5' RACE reads through MiXCR, storing one row per CDR3 protein. Among tens of thousands of distinct CDR3 sequences listed, about 9.4% were seen once. Unsorted libraries were generated from 2 million PBMCs. These cells had been stored in RNAlater at -80 C. This clonotype was counted at least ten times.

The V gene is TRBV7-2, the J gene TRBJ1-1; no clear D. Sequencing was done on a sample of PBMCs. This sequence originates from a woman between 40 and 50 years old with HTLV-1-associated myelopathy (HAM/TSP). The CDR3 coding sequence is TGTGCCAGCAGTTCCCGCTCTTTATTTGAAGCTTTCTTT. Protein: CASSSRSLFEAFF.